Listed below are T cell receptor beta chains from one sample, sequenced in a study of blood T cell repertoires in COVID-19. Profiled with immunoSEQ multiplex PCR; TCRdb holds only in-frame clones, not every one. The repertoire holds under 130,000 clones, with 85% as singletons. The material sequenced was peripheral blood. The receptor source for this set is a human donor in a cohort sampled during active COVID-19. CDR3s include the opening cysteine and the closing phenylalanine or tryptophan. Each record gives: J gene, V gene, clone size, D gene, CDR3 protein, CDR3 DNA. A D gene is named only where the DNA matches it firmly. Only some rows state a clone size, as once, few, many or a class for expanded clones.

J gene: TRBJ1-2
V gene: TRBV18
clone size: few
D gene: TRBD1
CDR3 protein: CASSLDRGLGYGYTF
CDR3 DNA: TGTGCCAGCTCACTGGACAGGGGGCTAGGCTATGGCTACACCTTC

J gene: TRBJ2-2
V gene: TRBV30
clone size: once
D gene: TRBD2
CDR3 protein: CAWGLAGGTGELFF
CDR3 DNA: TGTGCCTGGGGACTAGCGGGAGGCACCGGGGAGCTGTTTTTT

J gene: TRBJ1-6
V gene: TRBV4-3
clone size: .
D gene: .
CDR3 protein: CASSQDSRQVDNSPLHF
CDR3 DNA: TGCGCCAGCAGCCAAGATTCTCGACAGGTGGATAATTCACCCCTCCACTTT

J gene: TRBJ1-1
V gene: TRBV2
clone size: .
D gene: .
CDR3 protein: CASSETPTGNTEAFF
CDR3 DNA: TGTGCCAGCAGTGAAACCCCGACAGGGAACACTGAAGCTTTCTTT

J gene: TRBJ2-2
V gene: TRBV10-3
clone size: once
D gene: TRBD2
CDR3 protein: CAISDGSAGAGELFF
CDR3 DNA: TGTGCCATCAGTGATGGGTCGGCGGGGGCCGGGGAGCTGTTTTTT

J gene: TRBJ2-1
V gene: TRBV5-8
clone size: .
D gene: TRBD1
CDR3 protein: CASSLGATGTGTYNEQFF
CDR3 DNA: TGTGCCAGCAGCTTGGGAGCTACCGGGACAGGGACCTACAATGAGCAGTTCTTC

J gene: TRBJ1-5
V gene: TRBV30
clone size: .
D gene: .
CDR3 protein: CAWSAPGGTQHF
CDR3 DNA: TGTGCCTGGAGTGCCCCCGGGGGGACCCAGCATTTT

J gene: TRBJ1-1
V gene: TRBV5-1
clone size: once
D gene: .
CDR3 protein: CASSSQGNTEAFF
CDR3 DNA: TGCGCCAGCAGCTCTCAGGGGAACACTGAAGCTTTCTTT

J gene: TRBJ1-5
V gene: TRBV2
clone size: few
D gene: .
CDR3 protein: CASSLAAHPQHF
CDR3 DNA: TGTGCCAGCAGCCTCGCGGCCCACCCCCAGCATTTT

J gene: TRBJ2-5
V gene: TRBV5-1
clone size: once
D gene: TRBD1
CDR3 protein: CASSDRQGAAETQYF
CDR3 DNA: TGCGCCAGCAGCGATAGACAGGGGGCAGCAGAGACCCAGTACTTC

J gene: TRBJ2-5
V gene: TRBV13
clone size: .
D gene: TRBD2
CDR3 protein: CASSLGLGTPGLAGGPQETQYF
CDR3 DNA: TGTGCCAGCAGCTTAGGCCTTGGGACACCGGGACTAGCGGGAGGGCCCCAAGAGACCCAGTACTTC

J gene: TRBJ2-5
V gene: TRBV7-2
clone size: .
D gene: TRBD2
CDR3 protein: CASSLEGGGWETQYF
CDR3 DNA: TGTGCCAGCAGCTTAGAAGGCGGGGGGTGGGAGACCCAGTACTTC

J gene: TRBJ1-5
V gene: TRBV19
clone size: .
D gene: .
CDR3 protein: CASSIRDSNQPQHF
CDR3 DNA: TGTGCCAGTAGTATTCGGGATAGCAATCAGCCCCAGCATTTT

J gene: TRBJ2-7
V gene: TRBV7-8
clone size: .
D gene: .
CDR3 protein: CASSLAAAPGEQYF
CDR3 DNA: TGTGCCAGCAGCTTAGCGGCAGCGCCCGGGGAGCAGTACTTC

J gene: TRBJ2-1
V gene: TRBV18
clone size: once
D gene: .
CDR3 protein: CASSPDRRTNEQFF
CDR3 DNA: TGTGCCAGCTCACCAGACAGGAGAACTAATGAGCAGTTCTTC